A single sample is the source of the 24 T cell receptor beta chains below, sequenced in a study of Ad26.COV2.S vaccination and SARS-CoV-2 variants. Treatment: about 20 received Ad26.COV2.S at low or high dose, single or two shots; 5 received placebo; per-sample allocation not given. All samples were drawn on day 63, counting from the first vaccine or placebo injection. Produced via immunoSEQ multiplex PCR; TCRdb's table is partial and in-frame only. The profile shows more than 400,000 clones, 90% of them singletons. Sequencing was performed on peripheral blood, taken in a trial of Ad26.COV2.S vaccine versus placebo. The receptors were sampled from a person aged 18-65 years who received the Ad26.COV2.S COVID-19 vaccine or a placebo.

This chain links TRBV4-1 with TRBJ1-1; 8 bases line up with TRBD1. The germline CDR1 and CDR2 sequences are MGHRA and YSYEKL. The CDR3 contains 18 residues. Trimming took 0 bases from V and 5 from J; bases not matched to a gene: 14. The CDR3: CASSQENLLDRDQTEAFF. As DNA, the CDR3 is TGCGCCAGCAGCCAAGAAAATCTTTTGGACAGGGATCAAACTGAAGCTTTCTTT.

The chain uses TRBV7-9 and TRBJ1-4, with D maybe TRBD1 (5 bases). Germline V gene data show CDR1 as SEHNR and CDR2 as FQNEAQ (reference sequence). V was trimmed by 5 bases and J by 0 bases, leaving 10 bases between them. The CDR3 is 15 amino acids. CDR3 nucleotides: TGTGCCAGCAGCGCAGGGATCTCAACTAATGAAAAACTGTTTTTT. Amino acids: CASSAGISTNEKLFF.

Only one count was recorded for this clone. This sequence joins TRBV18 and TRBJ2-1; TRBD1 might be the D (5 bases). Germline V lookup: CDR1 KGHSH, CDR2 LQKENI. This CDR3 is 14 amino acids long. Trimming shortened V by 2 bases and J by 7 bases, and 12 bases separated the two germline ends. The CDR3 loop is CASSPGAPPNEQFF. CDR3 DNA: TGTGCCAGCTCACCAGGGGCTCCACCGAATGAGCAGTTCTTC.

This sequence joins TRBV29-1 and TRBJ2-7, with a possible D match to TRBD2 (6 bases). V dropped 4 bases and J dropped 5 bases, with 12 bases sitting between them. Germline CDR1 reads SQVTM; CDR2 reads ANQGSEA. This CDR3 has 12 amino acids. The CDR3 region is CSVGRELDEQYF. In nucleotides, the CDR3 is TGCAGCGTTGGCCGGGAGTTGGACGAGCAGTACTTC.

This clone was found a few times. This chain connects TRBV2 to TRBJ2-1; D gene uncertain. CDR1 is SNHLY, CDR2 FYNNEI, per germline. Trimming removed 7 bases at V and 4 bases at J, with 17 bases between. The CDR3 runs 15 residues. The CDR3 loop reads CASNPRGKVYNEQFF. In DNA, the CDR3 is TGTGCCAGCAACCCCCGTGGGAAAGTATACAATGAGCAGTTCTTC.

V is TRBV5-4 and J is TRBJ2-5, with D perhaps TRBD1 (5 bases). The CDR3 spans 15 residues. V was clipped by 0 bases and J by 5 bases, with 14 bases between them. Germline values: CDR1 SGHNT, CDR2 YYREEE (reference sequence). CDR3 in amino acids: CASSLGAGSTETQYF. The CDR3 DNA follows: TGTGCCAGCAGCTTGGGGGCAGGGTCGACGGAGACCCAGTACTTC. The complete variable domain, with remaining parts taken from reference TRBV5-4 and TRBJ2-5, reads ETGVTQSPTHLIKTRGQQVTLRCSSQSGHNTVSWYQQALGQGPQFIFQYYREEENGRGNFPPRFSGLQFPNYSSELNVNALELDDSALYLCASSLGAGSTETQYFGPGTRLLVL.

The chain is built from TRBV12-3 or TRBV12-4 and TRBJ2-3; D gene ambiguous. The V and J ends lost 5 bases and 3 bases respectively, with 6 bases between them. The CDR3 has 12 residues. CDR3 sequence reads: CASSLSTDTQYF. The CDR3, as DNA: TGTGCCAGCAGTCTCAGTACAGATACGCAGTATTTT.

Here the CDR3 reads CASSLQAWGNEQFF. The CDR3 DNA follows: TGTGCCAGCAGTCTCCAGGCCTGGGGCAATGAGCAGTTCTTC. The chain combines TRBV28 with TRBJ2-1; no firm D call. The CDR3 extends over 14 amino acids. Trimming left V 5 bases short and J 6 bases short, with 14 bases between. CDR1 and CDR2 (germline): MDHEN, SYDVKM. The variable domain in full, with the rest retrieved from reference TRBV28 and TRBJ2-1, is DVKVTQSSRYLVKRTGEKVFLECVQDMDHENMFWYRQDPGLGLRLIYFSYDVKMKEKGDIPEGYSVSREKKERFSLILESASTNQTSMYLCASSLQAWGNEQFFGPGTRLTVL.

The chain links TRBV4-1 to TRBJ1-4, with no clear D. This CDR3 contains 12 residues. Germline assignment: CDR1 MGHRA and CDR2 YSYEKL. V lost 1 base and J 8 bases, leaving 5 bases between the germline ends. CDR3 nucleotide sequence: TGCGCCAGCAGCCAAGGAGGCGAAAAACTGTTTTTT. The encoded protein is CASSQGGEKLFF.

This rearrangement joins TRBV2 to TRBJ2-1; tentatively, D is TRBD1 or TRBD2 (5 bases each). V lost 6 bases, J lost 15 bases, and 12 bases lay in between. The length of the CDR3 is 10 residues. Per the germline V gene, CDR1 is SNHLY and CDR2 is FYNNEI. CDR3 nucleotides: TGTGCCAGCAGAGAGGGGAACTCGTTCTTC. This codes for CASREGNSFF.

The gene calls are TRBV9 and TRBJ2-5; D is undetermined. The germline V and J ends were trimmed by 1 base and 0 bases, with 4 bases remaining between them. Germline values: CDR1 SGDLS, CDR2 YYNGEE. CDR3 length: 13 amino acids. The CDR3 spells CASSVSYQETQYF. DNA of the CDR3: TGTGCCAGCAGCGTATCATACCAAGAGACCCAGTACTTC.

The chain recombines TRBV13 with TRBJ1-1; 7 positions agree with TRBD1. J lost 7 bases, V lost 5 bases, and 10 bases had no gene match. Looked up from germline, CDR1 is PRHDT and CDR2 is FYEKMQ (reference sequence). The CDR3 sequence is 14 residues long. The CDR3 DNA reads as TGTGCCAGCAGCCCCGACAGGGTGAGCGGTGAAGCTTTCTTT. Translated: CASSPDRVSGEAFF. Combining the CDR3 with reference TRBV13 and TRBJ1-1 gives the whole variable domain AAGVIQSPRHLIKEKRETATLKCYPIPRHDTVYWYQQGPGQDPQFLISFYEKMQSDKGSIPDRFSAQQFSDYHSELNMSSLELGDSALYFCASSPDRVSGEAFFGQGTRLTVV.

The rearrangement joins TRBV7-8 to TRBJ1-1; a weak D match, TRBD1 (6 bases). This CDR3 is 15 amino acids long. V lost 9 bases, J lost 0 bases, and 17 bases lay in between. Germline V gene sequence: CDR1 SGHVS, CDR2 FQNEAQ. The CDR3 nucleotides read TGTGCCAGTCGACAGGCAGTTTCCCTGAACACTGAAGCTTTCTTT. Translated: CASRQAVSLNTEAFF.

The V gene is TRBV5-6, the J gene TRBJ1-5; 9 bases are a match to TRBD1. CDR3 length equals 16 residues. Germline V gives CDR1 SGHDT, CDR2 YYEEEE. J gave up 2 bases and V 1 base, and 4 bases lay outside the gene matches. CDR3 protein: CASSLQQGAGNQPQHF. DNA for the CDR3: TGTGCCAGCAGCTTGCAACAGGGGGCGGGCAATCAGCCCCAGCATTTT.

CDR3 bases: TGTGCCAGCTCATCGGTGGCAGATACGCAGTATTTT. Protein: CASSSVADTQYF. J is TRBJ2-3 and V is TRBV18; D is unclear. In germline, CDR1 is KGHSH, CDR2 LQKENI. V was pared by 5 bases and J by 4 bases, with 7 bases between. The CDR3 consists of 12 residues.

The chain is built from TRBV27 and TRBJ2-7; D gene uncertain. The CDR3 runs 13 residues. In germline, CDR1 is MNHEY, CDR2 SMNVEV (reference sequence). Trimming took off 5 bases at V and 0 bases at J, with 8 bases between the two ends. CDR3 sequence reads: CASSPGSSYEQYF. CDR3 DNA sequence: TGTGCCAGCAGTCCAGGAAGCTCCTACGAGCAGTACTTC.

As regards this clone: This sample also contains other DNA sequences that code for the same CDR3. V gene TRBV24-1 combines with J gene TRBJ1-2, with D unresolved. Germline V lookup: CDR1 KGHDR, CDR2 SFDVKD. This CDR3 spans 11 amino acids. V lost 5 bases and J 6 bases, leaving 6 bases between the germline ends. The CDR3 sequence is CATSGGDGYTF. CDR3 DNA sequence: TGTGCCACCAGTGGTGGTGATGGCTACACCTTC.

In this sample, this clone turned up once. The V call is TRBV28, the J call TRBJ1-1; D is undetermined. The CDR3 spans 12 residues. Germline V CDR1 and CDR2: MDHEN, SYDVKM. V lost 4 bases and J lost 1, with 4 bases in between. The CDR3 DNA follows: TGTGCCAGCAGTTACAGGAACACTGAAGCTTTCTTT. Encoded protein: CASSYRNTEAFF.

The chain has TRBV5-4 and TRBJ2-2, with D hard to call. The CDR3 is made up of 13 amino acids. Trimming removed 4 bases from V and 5 bases from J, with 9 bases in between. Germline V lookup: CDR1 SGHNT, CDR2 YYREEE (reference sequence). CDR3 amino acids: CASSPDGTGELFF. The CDR3 DNA follows: TGTGCCAGCAGCCCCGATGGAACCGGGGAGCTGTTTTTT.

The chain uses TRBV10-3 and TRBJ2-3; perhaps TRBD2 as D (6 bases). V lost 10 bases to trimming and J lost 3 bases, with 14 bases between them. This CDR3 has 13 residues. Germline CDR1 is ENHRY and CDR2 is SYGVKD. The CDR3 here is CATGGGSTDTQYF. CDR3 coding DNA: TGTGCCACAGGTGGGGGGAGTACAGATACGCAGTATTTT.

The J gene is TRBJ2-1, the V gene TRBV29-1, with D maybe TRBD1 (6 bases). The CDR3 consists of 12 residues. The V and J ends lost 4 bases and 5 bases respectively, with 9 bases between them. Germline V gives CDR1 SQVTM, CDR2 ANQGSEA. The CDR3 region has the DNA TGCAGCGTTGTCAGGGGAAACAATGAGCAGTTCTTC. The encoded protein is CSVVRGNNEQFF.

The chain links TRBV28 to TRBJ2-7; D is possibly TRBD2 (5 bases). Germline values: CDR1 MDHEN, CDR2 SYDVKM. This CDR3 spans 14 amino acids. Trimming removed 4 bases from V and 6 bases from J, with 16 bases in between. CDR3 DNA: TGTGCCAGCAGTTCCTCACTTGGACTTGGCGAGCAGTACTTC. Translating gives CASSSSLGLGEQYF.

This chain connects TRBV6-2 or TRBV6-3 to TRBJ2-3; the D gene is possibly TRBD1 (6 bases). CDR3 length: 13 amino acids. CDR1 is MNHEY, CDR2 SVGEGT, per germline. Trimming removed 4 bases from V and 4 bases from J, with 9 bases in between. The CDR3: CASSLTGSDTQYF. DNA for the CDR3: TGTGCCAGCAGTTTGACAGGTTCAGATACGCAGTATTTT.

With regard to this clone: Other nucleotide sequences in the sample specify the same CDR3. V usage is TRBV9 and J usage is TRBJ2-7, with TRBD1 matching 9 bases. V lost 3 bases, J lost 4 bases, and 5 bases stayed unmatched. CDR3 size: 14 residues. Germline V CDR1 and CDR2: SGDLS, YYNGEE. The CDR3 sequence is CASSAGTGPYEQYF. In nucleotides, the CDR3 is TGTGCCAGCAGCGCCGGGACAGGGCCATACGAGCAGTACTTC.